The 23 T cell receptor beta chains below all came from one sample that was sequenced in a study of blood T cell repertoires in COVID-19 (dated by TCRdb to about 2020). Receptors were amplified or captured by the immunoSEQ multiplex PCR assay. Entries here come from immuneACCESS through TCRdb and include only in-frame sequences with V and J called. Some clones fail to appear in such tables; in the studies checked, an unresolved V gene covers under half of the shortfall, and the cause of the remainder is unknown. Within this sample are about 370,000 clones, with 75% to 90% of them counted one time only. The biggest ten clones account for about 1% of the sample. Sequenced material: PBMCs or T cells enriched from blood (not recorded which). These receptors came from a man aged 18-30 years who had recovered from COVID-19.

The CDR3 DNA reads as TGTGCCAGCAGACCCACAGGGTTTACTTCCTACGAGCAGTACTTC. It encodes CASRPTGFTSYEQYF. The chain has TRBV28 and TRBJ2-7; D possibly corresponds to TRBD1 (6 bases). Germline assignment: CDR1 MDHEN and CDR2 SYDVKM. There are 15 residues in the CDR3. Between the trimmed V and J ends, which lost 6 bases and 1 base, there was a span of 16 bases.

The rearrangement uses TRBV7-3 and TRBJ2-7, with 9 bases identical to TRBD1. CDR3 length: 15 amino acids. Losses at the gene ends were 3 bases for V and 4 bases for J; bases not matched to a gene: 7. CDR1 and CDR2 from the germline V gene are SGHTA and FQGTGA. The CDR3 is CASSLTGTGSYEQYF. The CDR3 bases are TGTGCCAGCAGCTTGACCGGGACAGGGAGTTACGAGCAGTACTTC. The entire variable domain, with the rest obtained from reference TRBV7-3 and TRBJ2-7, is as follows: GAGVSQTPSNKVTEKGKYVELRCDPISGHTALYWYRQSLGQGPEFLIYFQGTGAADDSGLPNDRFFAVRPEGSVSTLKIQRTERGDSAVYLCASSLTGTGSYEQYFGPGTRLTVT.

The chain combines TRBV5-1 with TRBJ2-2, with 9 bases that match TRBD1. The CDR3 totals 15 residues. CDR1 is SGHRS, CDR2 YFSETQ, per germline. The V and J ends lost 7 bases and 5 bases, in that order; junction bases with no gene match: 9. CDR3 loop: CASEPGQGSTGELFF. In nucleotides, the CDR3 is TGCGCCAGCGAGCCGGGACAGGGATCAACCGGGGAGCTGTTTTTT.

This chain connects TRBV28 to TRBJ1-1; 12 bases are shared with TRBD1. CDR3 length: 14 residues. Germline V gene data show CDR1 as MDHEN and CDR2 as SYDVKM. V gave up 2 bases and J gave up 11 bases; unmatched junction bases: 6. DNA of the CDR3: TGTGCCAGCAGTTTAGGGACAGGGGGCCGTGGGGCTTTCTTT. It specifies CASSLGTGGRGAFF. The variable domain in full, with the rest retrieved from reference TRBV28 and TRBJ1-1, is DVKVTQSSRYLVKRTGEKVFLECVQDMDHENMFWYRQDPGLGLRLIYFSYDVKMKEKGDIPEGYSVSREKKERFSLILESASTNQTSMYLCASSLGTGGRGAFFGQGTRLTVV.

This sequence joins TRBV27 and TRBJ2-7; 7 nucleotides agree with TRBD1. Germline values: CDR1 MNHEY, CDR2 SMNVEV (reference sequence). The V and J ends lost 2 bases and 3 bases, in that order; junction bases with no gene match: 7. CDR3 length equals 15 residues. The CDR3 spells CASSLGPDRVYEQYF. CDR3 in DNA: TGTGCCAGCAGTTTAGGCCCCGACAGGGTCTACGAGCAGTACTTC.

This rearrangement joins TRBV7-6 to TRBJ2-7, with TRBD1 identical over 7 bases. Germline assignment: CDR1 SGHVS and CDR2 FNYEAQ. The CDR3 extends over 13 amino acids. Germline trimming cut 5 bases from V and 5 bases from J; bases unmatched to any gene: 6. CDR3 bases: TGTGCCAGCAGCCACACAGGGGTAGACGAGCAGTACTTC. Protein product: CASSHTGVDEQYF.

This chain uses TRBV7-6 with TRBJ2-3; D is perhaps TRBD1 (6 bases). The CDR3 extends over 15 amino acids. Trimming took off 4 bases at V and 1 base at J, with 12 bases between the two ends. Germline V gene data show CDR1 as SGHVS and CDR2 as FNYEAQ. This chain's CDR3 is CASSSTTGGTDTQYF. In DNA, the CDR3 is TGTGCCAGCAGCTCTACGACAGGAGGCACAGATACGCAGTATTTT.

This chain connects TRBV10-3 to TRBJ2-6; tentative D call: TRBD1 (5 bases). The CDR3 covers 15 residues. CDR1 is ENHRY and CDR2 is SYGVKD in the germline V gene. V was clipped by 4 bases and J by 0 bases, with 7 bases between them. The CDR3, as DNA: TGTGCCATCAGTGGACAGTTCTCTGGGGCCAACGTCCTGACTTTC. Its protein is CAISGQFSGANVLTF.

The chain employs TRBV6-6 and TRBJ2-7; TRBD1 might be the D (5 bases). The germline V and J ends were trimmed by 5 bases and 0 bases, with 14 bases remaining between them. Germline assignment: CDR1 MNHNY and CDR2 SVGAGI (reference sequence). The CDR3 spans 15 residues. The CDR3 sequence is CASSPGHSASYEQYF. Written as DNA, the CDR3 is TGTGCCAGCAGTCCAGGACACAGTGCCTCCTACGAGCAGTACTTC.

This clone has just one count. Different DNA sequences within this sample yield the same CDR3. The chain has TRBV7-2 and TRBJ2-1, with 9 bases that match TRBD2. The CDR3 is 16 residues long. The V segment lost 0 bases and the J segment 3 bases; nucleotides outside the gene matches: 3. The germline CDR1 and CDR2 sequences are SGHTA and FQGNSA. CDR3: CASSLAAGGGYNEQFF. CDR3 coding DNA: TGTGCCAGCAGCTTAGCCGCGGGGGGGGGCTACAATGAGCAGTTCTTC.

CDR3 bases: TGTGCCACCAGTGACAACGACAGACCAGAGAACACTGAAGCTTTCTTT. Translating gives CATSDNDRPENTEAFF. The rearrangement links TRBV24-1 to TRBJ1-1, with a weak D call TRBD1 (5 bases). Between the trimmed V and J ends, which lost 4 bases and 1 base, there was a span of 15 bases. The CDR3 sequence is 16 residues long. Looked up from germline, CDR1 is KGHDR and CDR2 is SFDVKD.

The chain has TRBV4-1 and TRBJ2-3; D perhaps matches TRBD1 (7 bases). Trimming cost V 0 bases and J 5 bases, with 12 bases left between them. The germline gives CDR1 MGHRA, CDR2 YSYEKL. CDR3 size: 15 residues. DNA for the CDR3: TGCGCCAGCAGCCAAGAGCGGGACAGTATAGATACGCAGTATTTT. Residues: CASSQERDSIDTQYF.

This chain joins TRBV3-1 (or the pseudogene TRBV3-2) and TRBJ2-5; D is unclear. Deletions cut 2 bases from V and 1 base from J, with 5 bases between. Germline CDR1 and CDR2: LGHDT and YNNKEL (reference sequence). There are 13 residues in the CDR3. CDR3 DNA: TGTGCCAGCAGCCAAAGCCTCCAAGAGACCCAGTACTTC. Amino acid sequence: CASSQSLQETQYF.

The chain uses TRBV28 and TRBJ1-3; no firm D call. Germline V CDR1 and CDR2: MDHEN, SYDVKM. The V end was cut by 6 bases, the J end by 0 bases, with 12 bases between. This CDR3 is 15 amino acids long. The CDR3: CASRLDTGSGNTIYF. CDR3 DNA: TGTGCCAGCAGACTCGACACCGGCTCTGGAAACACCATATATTTT.

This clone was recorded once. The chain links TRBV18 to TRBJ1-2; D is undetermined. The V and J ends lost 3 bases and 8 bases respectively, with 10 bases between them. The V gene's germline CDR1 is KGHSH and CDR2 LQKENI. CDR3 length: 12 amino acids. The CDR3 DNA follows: TGTGCCAGCTCACCGGGCGAGTGGGGCTACACCTTC. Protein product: CASSPGEWGYTF.

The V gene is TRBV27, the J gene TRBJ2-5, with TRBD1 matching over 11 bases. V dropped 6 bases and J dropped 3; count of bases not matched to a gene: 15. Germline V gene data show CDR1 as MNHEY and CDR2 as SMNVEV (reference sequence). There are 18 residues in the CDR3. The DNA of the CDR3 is TGTGCCAGCAGACCTAGAAAAGGACAGGGGGCCTTGGAAGAGACCCAGTACTTC. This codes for CASRPRKGQGALEETQYF.

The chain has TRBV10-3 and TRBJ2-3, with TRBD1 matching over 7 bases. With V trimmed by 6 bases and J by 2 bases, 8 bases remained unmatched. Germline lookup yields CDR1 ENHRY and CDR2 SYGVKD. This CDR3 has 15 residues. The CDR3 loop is CAIRGTGVSTDTQYF. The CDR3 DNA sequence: TGTGCCATCAGGGGCACAGGGGTCTCCACAGATACGCAGTATTTT.

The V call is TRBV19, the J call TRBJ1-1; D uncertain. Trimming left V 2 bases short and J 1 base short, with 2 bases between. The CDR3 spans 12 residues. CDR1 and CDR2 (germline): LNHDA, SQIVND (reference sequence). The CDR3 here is CASSIRNTEAFF. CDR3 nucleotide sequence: TGTGCCAGTAGTATACGGAACACTGAAGCTTTCTTT. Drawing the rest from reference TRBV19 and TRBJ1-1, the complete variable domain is DGGITQSPKYLFRKEGQNVTLSCEQNLNHDAMYWYRQDPGQGLRLIYYSQIVNDFQKGDIAEGYSVSREKKESFPLTVTSAQKNPTAFYLCASSIRNTEAFFGQGTRLTVV.

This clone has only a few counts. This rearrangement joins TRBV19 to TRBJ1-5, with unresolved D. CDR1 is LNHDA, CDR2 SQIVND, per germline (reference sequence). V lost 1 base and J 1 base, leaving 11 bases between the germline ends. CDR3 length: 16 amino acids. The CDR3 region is CASSIGGSASNQPQHF. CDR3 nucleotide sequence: TGTGCCAGTAGTATAGGCGGCTCAGCAAGCAATCAGCCCCAGCATTTT.

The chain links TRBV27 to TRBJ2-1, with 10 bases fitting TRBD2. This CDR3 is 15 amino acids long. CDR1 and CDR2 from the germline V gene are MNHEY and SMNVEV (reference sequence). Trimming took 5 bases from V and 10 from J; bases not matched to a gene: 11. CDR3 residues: CASSPSGRAPREQFF. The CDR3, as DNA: TGTGCCAGCAGTCCAAGCGGGAGGGCCCCTCGAGAGCAGTTCTTC.

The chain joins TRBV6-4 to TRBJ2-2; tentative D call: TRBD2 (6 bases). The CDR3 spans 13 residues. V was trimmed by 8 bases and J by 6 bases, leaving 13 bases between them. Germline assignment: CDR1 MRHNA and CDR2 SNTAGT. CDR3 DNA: TGTGCCAGCTCCTCGGACTATTCCGGGGAGCTGTTTTTT. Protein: CASSSDYSGELFF.

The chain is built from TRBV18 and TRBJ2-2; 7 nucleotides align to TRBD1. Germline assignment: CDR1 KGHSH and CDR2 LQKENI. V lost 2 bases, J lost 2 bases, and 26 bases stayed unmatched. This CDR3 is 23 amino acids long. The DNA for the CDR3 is TGTGCCAGCTCACCAACCCCGGCAGGGGGAAGAAGAACCCGACAATCCAACACCGGGGAGCTGTTTTTT. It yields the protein CASSPTPAGGRRTRQSNTGELFF.

As DNA, the CDR3 is TGTGCCAGTAGTAGACAGGGCACGACTTATGGCTACACCTTC. Residues: CASSRQGTTYGYTF. J is TRBJ1-2 and V is TRBV19, with 7 bases aligning to TRBD1. CDR1 is LNHDA, CDR2 SQIVND, per germline (reference sequence). The CDR3 covers 14 residues. V dropped 4 bases and J dropped 5; count of bases not matched to a gene: 7.